Listed here are 3 T cell receptor beta chains from one sample, sequenced in a study of blood T cell repertoires in COVID-19. Some clones are missing from TCRdb's copy, which holds only in-frame ones; the method was immunoSEQ multiplex PCR. This sample has roughly 77,000 clones; 79% occur once, and the top ten carry approximately 25%. The sequenced sample consisted of peripheral blood. These receptors came from a man between 60 and 75 years old with active or convalescent COVID-19.

The CDR3 nucleotides are TGTGCCAGCAGCTTGGTAGCGGGGGCATTACAAGAGACCCAGTACTTC. It translates to CASSLVAGALQETQYF. This sequence joins TRBV7-8 and TRBJ2-5; 9 nucleotides agree with TRBD2. CDR1 SGHVS and CDR2 FQNEAQ come from the germline V gene. Losses at the gene ends were 3 bases for V and 2 bases for J; bases not matched to a gene: 7. The length of the CDR3 is 16 residues.

The genes are TRBV11-2 and TRBJ2-3; perhaps TRBD1 as D (6 bases). The CDR3 totals 14 residues. Per germline, CDR1 SGHAT and CDR2 FQNNGV. Trimming removed 5 bases at V and 2 bases at J, with 11 bases between. The CDR3: CASSGRDTTDTQYF. Written as DNA, the CDR3 is TGTGCCAGCAGCGGCAGGGACACCACAGATACGCAGTATTTT. The whole variable domain, remainder taken from reference TRBV11-2 and TRBJ2-3, is EAGVAQSPRYKIIEKRQSVAFWCNPISGHATLYWYQQILGQGPKLLIQFQNNGVVDDSQLPKDRFSAERLKGVDSTLKIQPAKLEDSAVYLCASSGRDTTDTQYFGPGTRLTVL.

V usage is TRBV11-1 and J usage is TRBJ2-7, with a weak D call TRBD1 (6 bases). Trimming removed 3 bases at V and 6 bases at J, with 9 bases between. The germline CDR1 and CDR2 sequences are SGHAT and FQDESV (reference sequence). The CDR3 is made up of 12 amino acids. The CDR3 sequence: CASSFNRVEQYF. CDR3 sequence (DNA): TGTGCCAGCAGCTTCAACAGGGTCGAGCAGTACTTC.